A selection of T cell receptor beta chains follows, all from one sample in a study of T cells after posttransplantation cyclophosphamide. Here immunoSEQ multiplex PCR was the method, and the copy in TCRdb shows in-frame clones only, minus some. The repertoire yields about 12,000 clones, none seen only once; the top ten contain more than 7%. Sequenced input: PBMCs. These receptors were obtained from a woman aged 40 to 55 in good health, CMV-negative, and a related stem cell transplant donor. The CDR3 runs from the conserved cysteine through the conserved F or W. Fields, in order: CDR3 length, V gene, D gene, clone size, J gene, CDR3 protein, CDR3 DNA. A D gene is named only where the DNA matches it firmly. Size is stated for part of the rows, as once, few or many counts, or as a class when the clone is expanded.

cdr3_length: 14; v_call: TRBV5-1; d_call: NA; clone_size: many; j_call: TRBJ1-4; cdr3_aa: CASSRTATNEKLFF; cdr3_nt: TGCGCCAGCAGTCGGACAGCAACTAATGAAAAACTGTTTTTT
cdr3_length: 17; v_call: TRBV7-9; d_call: NA; clone_size: few; j_call: TRBJ2-3; cdr3_aa: CASSLFWGRTGTDTQYF; cdr3_nt: TGTGCCAGCAGCTTATTTTGGGGGCGTACGGGCACAGATACGCAGTATTTT
cdr3_length: 17; v_call: TRBV2; d_call: NA; clone_size: many; j_call: TRBJ2-7; cdr3_aa: CASVGRGGGLSSYEQYF; cdr3_nt: TGTGCCAGCGTGGGCAGGGGAGGCGGCCTTAGCTCCTACGAGCAGTACTTC
cdr3_length: 13; v_call: TRBV9; d_call: TRBD1; clone_size: many; j_call: TRBJ1-1; cdr3_aa: CASSSRQGAEAFF; cdr3_nt: TGTGCCAGCAGCTCAAGACAGGGGGCTGAAGCTTTCTTT
cdr3_length: 14; v_call: TRBV12-3/TRBV12-4; d_call: TRBD1; clone_size: many; j_call: TRBJ1-1; cdr3_aa: CASSIDRVGTEAFF; cdr3_nt: TGTGCCAGCAGTATAGACAGGGTGGGCACTGAAGCTTTCTTT
cdr3_length: 12; v_call: TRBV11-3; d_call: NA; clone_size: many; j_call: TRBJ2-7; cdr3_aa: CASSLSGYEQYF; cdr3_nt: TGTGCCAGCAGCTTATCAGGCTACGAGCAGTACTTC
cdr3_length: 15; v_call: TRBV4-1; d_call: NA; clone_size: large; j_call: TRBJ1-2; cdr3_aa: CASSVGTIRRDGYTF; cdr3_nt: TGCGCCAGCAGCGTCGGGACAATACGCAGGGATGGCTACACCTTC
cdr3_length: 12; v_call: TRBV12-5; d_call: NA; clone_size: many; j_call: TRBJ1-1; cdr3_aa: CASGLPDREAFF; cdr3_nt: TGTGCTAGTGGTTTGCCCGACAGGGAAGCTTTCTTT
cdr3_length: 15; v_call: TRBV12-3/TRBV12-4; d_call: NA; clone_size: medium-sized; j_call: TRBJ1-1; cdr3_aa: CASSREGPRRTEAFF; cdr3_nt: TGTGCCAGCAGTAGGGAGGGGCCCCGAAGAACTGAAGCTTTCTTT
cdr3_length: 17; v_call: TRBV5-5; d_call: NA; clone_size: many; j_call: TRBJ2-2; cdr3_aa: CASSFLRTATNTGELFF; cdr3_nt: TGTGCCAGCAGCTTTCTTAGGACAGCCACGAACACCGGGGAGCTGTTTTTT
cdr3_length: 17; v_call: TRBV12-3/TRBV12-4; d_call: TRBD2; clone_size: many; j_call: TRBJ2-3; cdr3_aa: CASSFRPGTSLGEAQYF; cdr3_nt: TGTGCCAGCAGCTTCCGTCCCGGGACTAGTTTGGGGGAGGCGCAGTATTTT
cdr3_length: 12; v_call: TRBV28; d_call: NA; clone_size: many; j_call: TRBJ1-2; cdr3_aa: CATWTDNYGYTF; cdr3_nt: TGTGCCACCTGGACAGATAACTATGGCTACACCTTC
cdr3_length: 13; v_call: TRBV5-4; d_call: NA; clone_size: many; j_call: TRBJ1-6; cdr3_aa: CASSIRDRGPLHF; cdr3_nt: TGTGCCAGCAGCATCCGGGACCGGGGGCCCCTCCACTTT
cdr3_length: 15; v_call: TRBV5-6; d_call: NA; clone_size: many; j_call: TRBJ2-3; cdr3_aa: CASSLGLFLTDTQYF; cdr3_nt: TGTGCCAGCAGCTTGGGACTATTCCTCACAGATACGCAGTATTTT
cdr3_length: 15; v_call: TRBV4-3; d_call: TRBD2; clone_size: many; j_call: TRBJ2-7; cdr3_aa: CASSPARTSGYEQYF; cdr3_nt: TGCGCCAGCAGCCCAGCTAGGACTAGCGGGTACGAGCAGTACTTC
cdr3_length: 11; v_call: TRBV20-1; d_call: NA; clone_size: few; j_call: TRBJ2-5; cdr3_aa: CSAVRVETQYF; cdr3_nt: TGCAGTGCCGTCAGGGTTGAGACCCAGTACTTC
cdr3_length: 13; v_call: TRBV6-6; d_call: NA; clone_size: many; j_call: TRBJ2-7; cdr3_aa: CATLREQAGEQYF; cdr3_nt: TGTGCCACCCTCAGGGAGCAGGCGGGGGAGCAGTACTTC
cdr3_length: 18; v_call: TRBV19; d_call: TRBD2; clone_size: many; j_call: TRBJ2-3; cdr3_aa: CASSDRLAGGFSTDTQYF; cdr3_nt: TGTGCCAGTAGTGACCGACTAGCGGGGGGGTTTAGCACAGATACGCAGTATTTT
cdr3_length: 12; v_call: TRBV2; d_call: NA; clone_size: many; j_call: TRBJ1-2; cdr3_aa: CASSPVIYGYTF; cdr3_nt: TGTGCCAGCAGCCCAGTGATCTATGGCTACACCTTC
cdr3_length: 16; v_call: TRBV6-5; d_call: TRBD1; clone_size: many; j_call: TRBJ1-4; cdr3_aa: CASSYSWGQQNEKLFF; cdr3_nt: TGTGCCAGCAGTTACTCGTGGGGACAGCAAAATGAAAAACTGTTTTTT
cdr3_length: 15; v_call: TRBV7-2; d_call: NA; clone_size: many; j_call: TRBJ1-2; cdr3_aa: CASSLDRVGINGYTF; cdr3_nt: TGTGCCAGCAGCTTAGACAGGGTAGGGATCAATGGCTACACCTTC
cdr3_length: 13; v_call: TRBV5-1; d_call: NA; clone_size: many; j_call: TRBJ2-1; cdr3_aa: CASSNGQTNEQFF; cdr3_nt: TGCGCCAGCAGCAACGGACAGACCAATGAGCAGTTCTTC
cdr3_length: 16; v_call: TRBV28; d_call: TRBD2; clone_size: many; j_call: TRBJ2-7; cdr3_aa: CASSPYRLAGAHEQYF; cdr3_nt: TGTGCCAGCAGTCCCTACCGACTAGCGGGAGCCCACGAGCAGTACTTC
cdr3_length: 15; v_call: TRBV13; d_call: NA; clone_size: many; j_call: TRBJ1-4; cdr3_aa: CASSLRSGPREKLFF; cdr3_nt: TGTGCCAGCAGCCTGAGGTCAGGGCCGCGTGAAAAACTGTTTTTT
cdr3_length: 16; v_call: TRBV7-9; d_call: TRBD2; clone_size: NA; j_call: TRBJ2-5; cdr3_aa: CASSLSAGVVQETQYF; cdr3_nt: TGTGCCAGCAGCTTATCGGCGGGAGTAGTACAAGAGACCCAGTACTTC
cdr3_length: 13; v_call: TRBV2; d_call: NA; clone_size: many; j_call: TRBJ2-5; cdr3_aa: CASTRLEKETQYF; cdr3_nt: TGTGCCAGCACTCGACTAGAGAAAGAGACCCAGTACTTC
cdr3_length: 15; v_call: TRBV30; d_call: NA; clone_size: NA; j_call: TRBJ2-2; cdr3_aa: CAWSVRGTNTGELFF; cdr3_nt: TGTGCCTGGAGTGTACGAGGCACCAACACCGGGGAGCTGTTTTTT
cdr3_length: 14; v_call: TRBV7-9; d_call: NA; clone_size: many; j_call: TRBJ2-7; cdr3_aa: CASSLAHRVSGQYF; cdr3_nt: TGTGCCAGCAGCTTAGCGCACAGGGTCTCTGGGCAGTACTTC
cdr3_length: 13; v_call: TRBV25-1; d_call: TRBD1; clone_size: NA; j_call: TRBJ1-3; cdr3_aa: CASRSQGGNTIYF; cdr3_nt: TGTGCCAGCAGATCACAGGGGGGAAACACCATATATTTT
cdr3_length: 16; v_call: TRBV5-1; d_call: TRBD2; clone_size: many; j_call: TRBJ2-5; cdr3_aa: CASSLGVAGGQETQYF; cdr3_nt: TGCGCCAGCAGCCTAGGGGTAGCGGGGGGTCAAGAGACCCAGTACTTC
cdr3_length: 16; v_call: TRBV2; d_call: TRBD1; clone_size: many; j_call: TRBJ1-6; cdr3_aa: CASSARTGLYNSPLHF; cdr3_nt: TGTGCCAGCAGCGCACGGACAGGACTATATAATTCACCCCTCCACTTT
cdr3_length: 15; v_call: TRBV5-4; d_call: TRBD2; clone_size: many; j_call: TRBJ2-1; cdr3_aa: CASSSASGPYNEQFF; cdr3_nt: TGTGCCAGCAGCTCCGCTAGCGGACCCTACAATGAGCAGTTCTTC
cdr3_length: 13; v_call: TRBV6-5; d_call: NA; clone_size: few; j_call: TRBJ2-5; cdr3_aa: CASSRGREEPQYF; cdr3_nt: TGTGCCAGCAGTAGGGGCAGGGAAGAGCCCCAGTACTTC
cdr3_length: 15; v_call: TRBV7-2; d_call: NA; clone_size: many; j_call: TRBJ1-6; cdr3_aa: CASSLAPGHNSPLHF; cdr3_nt: TGTGCCAGCAGCTTAGCACCGGGACACAATTCACCCCTCCACTTT
cdr3_length: 16; v_call: TRBV5-1; d_call: TRBD2; clone_size: many; j_call: TRBJ2-5; cdr3_aa: CASRERRGNAQETQYF; cdr3_nt: TGCGCCAGCAGGGAACGGCGGGGGAACGCCCAAGAGACCCAGTACTTC
cdr3_length: 16; v_call: TRBV4-3; d_call: TRBD1; clone_size: many; j_call: TRBJ1-1; cdr3_aa: CASSQEPGQTNTEAFF; cdr3_nt: TGCGCCAGCAGCCAAGAACCGGGACAGACGAACACTGAAGCTTTCTTT
cdr3_length: 16; v_call: TRBV6-1; d_call: TRBD2; clone_size: many; j_call: TRBJ2-2; cdr3_aa: CASSEGSAGASGELFF; cdr3_nt: TGTGCCAGCAGTGAGGGGTCGGCGGGAGCGTCCGGGGAGCTGTTTTTT
cdr3_length: 14; v_call: TRBV7-9; d_call: NA; clone_size: many; j_call: TRBJ1-3; cdr3_aa: CASSKRGAGNTIYF; cdr3_nt: TGTGCCAGCAGCAAGCGGGGAGCTGGAAACACCATATATTTT